A selection of T cell receptor beta chains follows, all from one sample in a study of shared clonotypes between healthy human individuals. Data came from immunoSEQ multiplex PCR; TCRdb stores just in-frame clones and leaves some out. This sample yields about 2 million clones, of which 85% to 95% are seen a single time; about 0.13% belongs to the top ten. Sequencing was carried out using naive CD4+ T cells sorted from blood. Receptors were obtained from a man aged 18 to 35 in good health. The CDR3 runs from the conserved cysteine through the conserved F or W. A D gene is named only where the DNA matches it firmly. Clone size is shown for a subset of rows, as once, few, many or a class of expanded clone.

CDR3 protein: CAGGRTYEQYF
CDR3 DNA: TGTGCCGGGGGCCGAACCTACGAGCAGTACTTC
J gene: TRBJ2-7
D gene: -
V gene: TRBV30
clone size: -

CDR3 protein: CASSRGGTSGSHEQYF
CDR3 DNA: TGTGCCAGCAGCAGGGGCGGGACTAGCGGGAGCCACGAGCAGTACTTC
J gene: TRBJ2-7
D gene: TRBD2
V gene: TRBV7-2
clone size: -

CDR3 protein: CASSQVFLGAYEQYF
CDR3 DNA: TGCGCCAGCAGCCAAGTCTTTCTTGGGGCCTACGAGCAGTACTTC
J gene: TRBJ2-7
D gene: -
V gene: TRBV4-1
clone size: -

CDR3 protein: CASSQEGPMGTGELFF
CDR3 DNA: TGCGCCAGCAGCCAAGAAGGACCCATGGGGACCGGGGAGCTGTTTTTT
J gene: TRBJ2-2
D gene: -
V gene: TRBV4-3
clone size: -

CDR3 protein: CASSSDGDQETQYF
CDR3 DNA: TGTGCCAGCAGTAGTGACGGTGACCAAGAGACCCAGTACTTC
J gene: TRBJ2-5
D gene: -
V gene: TRBV9
clone size: -

CDR3 protein: CASSPGYETGELFF
CDR3 DNA: TGTGCCAGCTCACCGGGCTATGAGACCGGGGAGCTGTTTTTT
J gene: TRBJ2-2
D gene: -
V gene: TRBV18
clone size: -

CDR3 protein: CASSTNGLSRDEQFF
CDR3 DNA: TGTGCCAGCAGCACCAACGGGTTATCGAGGGATGAGCAGTTCTTC
J gene: TRBJ2-1
D gene: -
V gene: TRBV6-4
clone size: -

CDR3 protein: CASRGQILSSGANVLTF
CDR3 DNA: TGTGCCAGCAGAGGACAAATTCTCAGCTCTGGGGCCAACGTCCTGACTTTC
J gene: TRBJ2-6
D gene: -
V gene: TRBV2
clone size: -

CDR3 protein: CASSKEKSEQYF
CDR3 DNA: TGTGCCAGCAGCAAAGAAAAGAGCGAGCAGTACTTC
J gene: TRBJ2-7
D gene: -
V gene: TRBV21-1
clone size: -

CDR3 protein: CASSGRHLRTDTQYF
CDR3 DNA: TGTGCCAGCAGCGGCCGACATCTCCGCACAGATACGCAGTATTTT
J gene: TRBJ2-3
D gene: -
V gene: TRBV9
clone size: -

CDR3 protein: CASTPAASGRADTQYF
CDR3 DNA: TGTGCCAGTACTCCGGCGGCTAGCGGGAGAGCAGATACGCAGTATTTT
J gene: TRBJ2-3
D gene: TRBD2
V gene: TRBV19
clone size: -

CDR3 protein: CASRQGTSTDTQYF
CDR3 DNA: TGTGCCAGCAGACAAGGGACTAGCACAGATACGCAGTATTTT
J gene: TRBJ2-3
D gene: -
V gene: TRBV11-2
clone size: -

CDR3 protein: CASTPERDRVSYNSPLHF
CDR3 DNA: TGTGCCAGCACTCCCGAGAGGGACCGGGTCTCCTATAATTCACCCCTCCACTTT
J gene: TRBJ1-6
D gene: -
V gene: TRBV7-2
clone size: -

CDR3 protein: CASNYRALNTEAFF
CDR3 DNA: TGTGCCAGCAATTACAGGGCATTGAACACTGAAGCTTTCTTT
J gene: TRBJ1-1
D gene: -
V gene: TRBV27
clone size: -

CDR3 protein: CASSPQGTGLNTEAFF
CDR3 DNA: TGTGCCAGCTCACCCCAAGGGACAGGGTTGAACACTGAAGCTTTCTTT
J gene: TRBJ1-1
D gene: TRBD1
V gene: TRBV18
clone size: -

CDR3 protein: CATSRDRRSLSGANVLTF
CDR3 DNA: TGTGCCACCAGCAGAGATCGCCGATCGCTCTCTGGGGCCAACGTCCTGACTTTC
J gene: TRBJ2-6
D gene: -
V gene: TRBV15
clone size: -

CDR3 protein: CASSIRGINYGYTF
CDR3 DNA: TGTGCCAGTAGTATTCGGGGGATTAACTATGGCTACACCTTC
J gene: TRBJ1-2
D gene: -
V gene: TRBV19
clone size: -

CDR3 protein: CASSGGQGALRIFF
CDR3 DNA: TGCGCCAGCAGTGGGGGACAGGGGGCACTTCGTATTTTCTTT
J gene: TRBJ1-1
D gene: TRBD1
V gene: TRBV10-1
clone size: -

CDR3 protein: CAISESRVSYNEQFF
CDR3 DNA: TGTGCCATCAGTGAGTCCAGGGTGTCCTACAATGAGCAGTTCTTC
J gene: TRBJ2-1
D gene: -
V gene: TRBV10-3
clone size: -

CDR3 protein: CASSQEWRGLTGELFF
CDR3 DNA: TGCGCCAGCAGCCAAGAGTGGAGGGGGCTCACCGGGGAGCTGTTTTTT
J gene: TRBJ2-2
D gene: -
V gene: TRBV4-3
clone size: -

CDR3 protein: CASSKREGGDTQYF
CDR3 DNA: TGTGCCAGCTCCAAGCGGGAGGGGGGGGATACGCAGTATTTT
J gene: TRBJ2-3
D gene: TRBD2
V gene: TRBV11-2
clone size: -

CDR3 protein: CAISESGSGRAYEQYF
CDR3 DNA: TGTGCCATCAGTGAGTCCGGTAGCGGACGCGCCTACGAGCAGTACTTC
J gene: TRBJ2-7
D gene: -
V gene: TRBV10-3
clone size: -

CDR3 protein: CASSLVPVSGGNEQFF
CDR3 DNA: TGCGCCAGCAGCTTGGTTCCCGTCTCCGGGGGCAATGAGCAGTTCTTC
J gene: TRBJ2-1
D gene: -
V gene: TRBV5-1
clone size: -

CDR3 protein: CASSVAGGSYNEQFF
CDR3 DNA: TGTGCCAGCAGCGTAGCGGGAGGCTCCTACAATGAGCAGTTCTTC
J gene: TRBJ2-1
D gene: TRBD2
V gene: TRBV9
clone size: -

CDR3 protein: CASSLGRGNQPQHF
CDR3 DNA: TGTGCCAGCAGCCTCGGGAGGGGCAATCAGCCCCAGCATTTT
J gene: TRBJ1-5
D gene: -
V gene: TRBV16
clone size: -

CDR3 protein: CASSLVSSTDTQYF
CDR3 DNA: TGTGCCAGCAGCTTAGTCTCTAGCACAGATACGCAGTATTTT
J gene: TRBJ2-3
D gene: -
V gene: TRBV7-2
clone size: -

CDR3 protein: CASSARDRGAGGTYEQYF
CDR3 DNA: TGTGCCAGCAGTGCGCGGGACAGGGGAGCAGGGGGGACATACGAGCAGTACTTC
J gene: TRBJ2-7
D gene: TRBD1
V gene: TRBV6-1
clone size: -

CDR3 protein: CASSTPDPLYVPKGGGYTF
CDR3 DNA: TGTGCCAGCAGTACCCCCGACCCGCTTTACGTACCGAAGGGGGGTGGCTACACCTTC
J gene: TRBJ1-2
D gene: -
V gene: TRBV28
clone size: -

CDR3 protein: CASTVGQASYNEQFF
CDR3 DNA: TGTGCCAGCACCGTCGGACAGGCCTCCTACAATGAGCAGTTCTTC
J gene: TRBJ2-1
D gene: TRBD1
V gene: TRBV11-2
clone size: -

CDR3 protein: CASALGGRETQYF
CDR3 DNA: TGTGCCAGCGCTCTGGGGGGGCGGGAGACCCAGTACTTC
J gene: TRBJ2-5
D gene: -
V gene: TRBV6-5
clone size: -

CDR3 protein: CASSLYKTDTDTQYF
CDR3 DNA: TGTGCCAGCAGCTTGTATAAAACGGACACAGATACGCAGTATTTT
J gene: TRBJ2-3
D gene: -
V gene: TRBV5-4
clone size: -

CDR3 protein: CASSFQGLTDPGYTF
CDR3 DNA: TGTGCCAGCAGCTTCCAGGGTCTTACAGATCCGGGCTACACCTTC
J gene: TRBJ1-2
D gene: -
V gene: TRBV5-6
clone size: -

CDR3 protein: CASSHDPSVRAFF
CDR3 DNA: TGTGCCAGCAGCCACGACCCTTCTGTCCGCGCTTTCTTT
J gene: TRBJ1-1
D gene: -
V gene: TRBV7-2
clone size: -

CDR3 protein: CASSLVGSGETQYF
CDR3 DNA: TGCGCCAGCAGCTTGGTTGGGAGCGGGGAGACCCAGTACTTC
J gene: TRBJ2-5
D gene: -
V gene: TRBV5-1
clone size: once

CDR3 protein: CASSYRATTEAFF
CDR3 DNA: TGTGCCAGCAGTTACAGGGCGACCACTGAAGCTTTCTTT
J gene: TRBJ1-1
D gene: -
V gene: TRBV6-5
clone size: -

CDR3 protein: CASSDQGQPQHF
CDR3 DNA: TGTGCCAGCAGTGACCAGGGGCAGCCCCAGCATTTT
J gene: TRBJ1-5
D gene: -
V gene: TRBV2
clone size: -

CDR3 protein: CASSYARAGETQYF
CDR3 DNA: TGCGCCAGCAGCTATGCTCGGGCGGGGGAGACCCAGTACTTC
J gene: TRBJ2-5
D gene: -
V gene: TRBV5-1
clone size: -

CDR3 protein: CASRQGASNQPQHF
CDR3 DNA: TGTGCCAGCAGACAGGGGGCGAGCAATCAGCCCCAGCATTTT
J gene: TRBJ1-5
D gene: TRBD1
V gene: TRBV6-1
clone size: -

CDR3 protein: CASSAGTVSTGELFF
CDR3 DNA: TGTGCCAGCAGCGCGGGGACAGTAAGCACCGGGGAGCTGTTTTTT
J gene: TRBJ2-2
D gene: TRBD1
V gene: TRBV9
clone size: -

CDR3 protein: CASSTRTGTRIHNEQFF
CDR3 DNA: TGTGCCAGTAGTACAAGGACCGGGACTAGAATCCACAATGAGCAGTTCTTC
J gene: TRBJ2-1
D gene: TRBD2
V gene: TRBV19
clone size: once

CDR3 protein: CASRQGETQYF
CDR3 DNA: TGCGCCAGCAGACAAGGAGAGACCCAGTACTTC
J gene: TRBJ2-5
D gene: -
V gene: TRBV5-1
clone size: -

CDR3 protein: CASRWGGQPQHF
CDR3 DNA: TGCGCCAGCAGGTGGGGTGGTCAGCCCCAGCATTTT
J gene: TRBJ1-5
D gene: -
V gene: TRBV10-1
clone size: -

CDR3 protein: CAISGRDREGSPLHF
CDR3 DNA: TGTGCCATCAGTGGCCGGGACAGGGAAGGGTCACCCCTCCACTTT
J gene: TRBJ1-6
D gene: TRBD1
V gene: TRBV10-3
clone size: -

CDR3 protein: CASSFGTNQPQHF
CDR3 DNA: TGCGCCAGCAGCTTTGGTACCAATCAGCCCCAGCATTTT
J gene: TRBJ1-5
D gene: -
V gene: TRBV5-1
clone size: -

CDR3 protein: CASSKARDRGYGYTF
CDR3 DNA: TGTGCCAGCAGCAAAGCGCGGGACAGGGGCTATGGCTACACCTTC
J gene: TRBJ1-2
D gene: -
V gene: TRBV21-1
clone size: once

CDR3 protein: CASSPGLDQYHEQYF
CDR3 DNA: TGTGCCAGCAGCCCCGGACTAGACCAGTATCACGAGCAGTACTTC
J gene: TRBJ2-7
D gene: TRBD2
V gene: TRBV11-2
clone size: -

CDR3 protein: CASSLLAGVDEQYF
CDR3 DNA: TGTGCCAGCAGTTTACTAGCGGGGGTGGACGAGCAGTACTTC
J gene: TRBJ2-7
D gene: TRBD2
V gene: TRBV6-5
clone size: -